Here is one T cell receptor beta chain with its context. These data originate in a study of CD8+CD57+ T cells in acquired aplastic anemia. Genomic DNA served as template for TCR beta VDJ and CDR3 profiling. TCRdb recomputed calls from the reads with MiXCR, one row per CDR3 protein. The data show 200,000 to 300,000 distinct CDR3 sequences, about 80% seen once. Whoever was chosen for sequencing had shown CD8+CD57+ cell expansion by flow cytometry. This receptor was taken from a human donor with aplastic anemia. Material: sorted CD4+, CD8+, or CD8+CD57+ T cells (not recorded which) from PBMCs.

CDR3 coding DNA: TGTGCCAGCAGCTTAGCAGGGGAGGGTCAGCCCCAGCATTTT. Translated, it gives CASSLAGEGQPQHF. The chain recombines TRBV7-6 with TRBJ1-5; D is possibly TRBD1 (5 bases). This CDR3 spans 14 amino acids. The V end lost 0 bases, the J end lost 6 bases, and 9 bases lay between the germline ends. Germline loops: CDR1 SGHVS, CDR2 FNYEAQ.